The 15 T cell receptor beta chains reported below all come from one sample, sequenced in a study of tumor-infiltrating lymphocytes in primary liver carcinoma. A primer matching the constant region was used to make TCR beta cDNA from approximately 0.45 ug of total RNA. What produced the TCR beta libraries was three nested multiplex PCR rounds using slightly modified ARM-PCR. Use of TRBV1-TRBV30 forward primers with a C-beta reverse primer characterized the first two PCR rounds, which lasted about 10 cycles each. TCRdb independently ran MiXCR on the multiplex PCR reads; one entry per CDR3 protein. Of roughly 200,000 distinct CDR3 sequences listed, around 85% are singletons. Starting material for RNA and DNA co-extraction consisted of roughly 20-34 mg of unsorted bulk tissue. Material: tumor tissue from primary liver carcinoma. The source of these receptors is a man aged 35 to 55 with primary liver carcinoma and hepatitis B virus infection.

As to this clonotype: At one end the junction does not follow the germline gene, possibly because of a read error. This rearrangement joins TRBV11-1 to TRBJ2-7, with unresolved D. CDR1 is SGHAT and CDR2 is FQDESV in the germline V gene (reference sequence). The CDR3 spans 14 residues. CDR3: CANSLRALAYEEYF. The DNA for the CDR3 is TGTGCCAACAGCTTAAGGGCTCTCGCCTACGAGGAGTATTTC.

Comment on this clonotype: Sequence at one end of the junction differs from germline and may be a read error. The rearrangement joins TRBV6-1 to TRBJ2-7, with a tentative D call TRBD1 (6 bases). The length of the CDR3 is 14 residues. Germline CDR1 MNHNS, CDR2 SASEGT. CDR3 sequence: CASSTGTSRSEQYF. The DNA for the CDR3 is TGTGCCAGCAGCACCGGGACAAGTCGATCCGAGCAGTATTTC.

On this clonotype itself: An end of the junction differs from the germline gene, which may be a read error. The V and J genes are TRBV29-1 and TRBJ2-2, with 8 bases lining up with TRBD2. Per germline, CDR1 SQVTM and CDR2 ANQGSEA. CDR3 length equals 15 residues. For the CDR3, the DNA is TGCAGCGTTGTGACTAGCGCAGCGAACACCGTGGAGCTGTTTTTT. Its translation: CSVVTSAANTVELFF.

With respect to this clonotype: One end of the junction varies from germline; a read error may be responsible. The chain is built from TRBV6-6 and TRBJ1-5; no firm D call. Germline CDR1 is MNHNY and CDR2 is SVGAGI (reference sequence). This CDR3 spans 15 amino acids. CDR3 amino acids: CASTLGGRASQPQHF. In DNA form, the CDR3 reads TGTGCCAGCACCCTGGGAGGGAGGGCTAGTCAGCCACAGCATTTT.

This clonotype was detected ten times or more. The V gene is TRBV28, the J gene TRBJ2-1, with TRBD2 matching over 10 bases. Looked up from germline, CDR1 is MDHEN and CDR2 is SYDVKM. The CDR3 has 15 amino acids. The trim removed 8 bases at V and 4 bases at J, leaving 8 bases unmatched. The CDR3 reads CASLGRTSGYNEQFF. The CDR3 DNA follows: TGTGCCAGCCTCGGTCGGACTAGCGGTTACAATGAGCAGTTCTTC.

The rearrangement joins TRBV21-1 to TRBJ2-5. TRBV21-1 is a pseudogene locus. The CDR3 spans 14 residues. CDR3 region: CSSSKVVKAVTQYF. DNA of the CDR3: TGTTCCAGCAGCAAAGTCGTCAAGGCTGTGACCCAGTACTTC.

Comments on this clonotype: The CDR3 end shows no conserved phenylalanine or tryptophan, and so a read error is likely. The DNA is omitted, as the CDR3 cannot be located on it reliably, and the CDR3 follows TCRdb's listing. J is TRBJ2-5 and V is TRBV29-1; the table's D call of TRBD2 was not tested on the DNA. Germline V gene lookup returns CDR1 SQVTM and CDR2 ANQGSEA. The CDR3 contains 15 residues when both ends are counted. CDR3 residues: CSVESAAGRSETHYL.

This clonotype was seen a few times. Its ends do not fully match the called genes, so a read error is possible. This chain links TRBV6-5 with TRBJ2-1; 14 nucleotides agree with TRBD2. This CDR3 comprises 17 residues. Per the germline V gene, CDR1 is MNHEY and CDR2 is SVGAGI. The DNA for the CDR3 is TGTGCCAGCAGTCACTCCGGGACTAGCGGGAGAGGGAATGAACAGTTCTTC. The encoded protein is CASSHSGTSGRGNEQFF.

The gene calls are TRBV6-6 and TRBJ2-5; 10 positions agree with TRBD1. The CDR3 runs to 16 residues. The V gene's germline CDR1 is MNHNY and CDR2 SVGAGI (reference sequence). The trim removed 5 bases at V and 5 bases at J, leaving 11 bases unmatched. The CDR3 loop is CASSIRDRGTHETQYF. The CDR3 bases are TGTGCCAGCAGTATCCGGGACAGGGGAACCCATGAGACCCAGTACTTC.

A remark on this clonotype: One end of the junction fails to match germline, which may point to a read error. V and J are TRBV30 and TRBJ1-5; D not certain. Germline V gives CDR1 GTSNPN, CDR2 SVGIG (reference sequence). CDR3 length: 15 amino acids. The CDR3 reads CAWDLAEGRNQPQHF. The CDR3 region has the DNA TGTGCCTGGGACCTCGCGGAGGGCCGCAACCAGCCCCAGCATTTT.

As regards this clonotype: A junction end diverges from the germline sequence, so it may reflect a read error. The V and J genes are TRBV5-1 and TRBJ2-5; no reliable D call. Germline V gene sequence: CDR1 SGHRS, CDR2 YFSETQ. The CDR3 is 11 amino acids. Written as DNA, the CDR3 is TGCGCCAGCTGCCCGTTGGAGACCCAGTACTTT. Translation gives CASCPLETQYF.

The chain recombines TRBV12-3 or TRBV12-4 with TRBJ1-5; the match to TRBD1 covers 7 bases. V gave up 8 bases and J gave up 6 bases; unmatched junction bases: 16. CDR3 length: 16 amino acids. CDR3 loop: CASGPSGQVRAQPQHF. The CDR3 nucleotides are TGTGCCAGCGGTCCCTCAGGACAGGTGAGGGCTCAGCCCCAGCATTTT.

With respect to this clonotype: The junction does not match germline at one end; this may be a read error. The chain recombines TRBV5-5 with TRBJ2-3, with D perhaps matching TRBD2 (6 bases). The CDR3 is 15 residues long. Germline assignment: CDR1 SGHKS and CDR2 YYEKEE (reference sequence). The CDR3 DNA follows: TGTGCCAGCAGCTTGGGGAGTAGCGGAACAGATGCGCAATATTTT. Its protein product is CASSLGSSGTDAQYF.

The chain carries TRBV6-6 and TRBJ2-7, with a tentative D call TRBD1 (7 bases). The CDR3 contains 15 residues. Per the germline V gene, CDR1 is MNHNY and CDR2 is SVGAGI (reference sequence). Trimming stripped 8 bases from V and 4 bases from J, with 21 bases between. The chain's CDR3 is CASCQSGGLGYEQYF. In DNA, the CDR3 is TGTGCCAGCTGCCAGTCAGGGGGACTTGGTTACGAGCAGTACTTC.

A note on this clonotype: A read error may explain this, as a much larger clone is one base away. This sequence joins TRBV18 and TRBJ1-5; D gene uncertain. The CDR3 loop spans 14 amino acids. Germline CDR1 and CDR2: KGHSH and LQKENI. CDR3 region: CASSPTGRDHPQHF. The CDR3 DNA sequence: TGTGCCAGCTCACCAACGGGGAGGGATCATCCCCAGCATTTT.